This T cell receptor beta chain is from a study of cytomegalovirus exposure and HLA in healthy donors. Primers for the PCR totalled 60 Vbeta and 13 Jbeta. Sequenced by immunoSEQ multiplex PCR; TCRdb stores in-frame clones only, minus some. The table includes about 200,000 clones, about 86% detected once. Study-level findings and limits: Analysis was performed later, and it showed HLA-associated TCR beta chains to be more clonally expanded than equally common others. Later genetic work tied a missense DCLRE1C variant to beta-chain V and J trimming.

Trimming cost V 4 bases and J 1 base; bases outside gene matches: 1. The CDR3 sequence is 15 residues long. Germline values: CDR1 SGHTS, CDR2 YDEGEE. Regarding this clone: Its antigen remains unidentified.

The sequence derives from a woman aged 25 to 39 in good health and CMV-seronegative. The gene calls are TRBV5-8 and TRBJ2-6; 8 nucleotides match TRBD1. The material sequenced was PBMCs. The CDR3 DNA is TGTGCCAGCAGCCGACAGGGGTCTGGGGCCAACGTCCTGACTTTC. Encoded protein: CASSRQGSGANVLTF.